This T cell receptor beta chain was profiled in a study of glioma-infiltrating T cells after dendritic cell vaccination. About the research overall: Dendritic cell vaccine was injected intradermally three times, biweekly.

The protocol was immunoSEQ multiplex PCR, while the TCRdb copy is restricted to in-frame clones and leaves out a portion. The sample shows around 87,000 clones, less than 90% of them seen only once. The CDR3 extends over 13 amino acids. From germline, CDR1 is SNHLY and CDR2 FYNNEI. V dropped 7 bases and J dropped 6; count of bases not matched to a gene: 7. Regarding time point: after dendritic cell vaccination, including at tumor progression/relapse. The material sequenced was blood, taken after dendritic cell vaccination. The origin of this receptor is a human donor with glioblastoma. This chain uses TRBV2 with TRBJ2-7; 9 bases are shared with TRBD1. CDR3 nucleotide sequence: TGTGCCAGCAACTGGGACAGGGAAGGCGAGCAGTACTTC. It encodes CASNWDREGEQYF.